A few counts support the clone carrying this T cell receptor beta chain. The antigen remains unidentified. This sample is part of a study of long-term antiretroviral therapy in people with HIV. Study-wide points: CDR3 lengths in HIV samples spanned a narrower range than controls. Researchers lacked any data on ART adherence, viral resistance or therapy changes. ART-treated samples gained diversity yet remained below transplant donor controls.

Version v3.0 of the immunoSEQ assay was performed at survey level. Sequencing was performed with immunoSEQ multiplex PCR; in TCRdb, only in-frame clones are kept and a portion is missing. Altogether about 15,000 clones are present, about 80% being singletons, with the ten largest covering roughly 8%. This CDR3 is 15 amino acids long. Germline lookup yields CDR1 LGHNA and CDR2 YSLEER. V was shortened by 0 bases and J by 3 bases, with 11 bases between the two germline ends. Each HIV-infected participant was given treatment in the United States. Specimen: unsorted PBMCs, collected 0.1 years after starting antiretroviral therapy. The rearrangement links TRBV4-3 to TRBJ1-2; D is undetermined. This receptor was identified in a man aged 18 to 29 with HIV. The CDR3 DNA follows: TGCGCCAGCAGCCAAGATTTTGGCGGGGACTATGGCTACACCTTC. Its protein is CASSQDFGGDYGYTF.